Following are 13 T cell receptor beta chains from one sample sequenced in a study of cytomegalovirus exposure and HLA in healthy donors. The PCR was carried out with 60 Vbeta primers and 13 Jbeta primers. The method was immunoSEQ multiplex PCR; TCRdb's version includes in-frame clones alone and lacks a portion of them. The sample holds approximately 220,000 clones, roughly 88% seen once. Sequenced sample: PBMCs. The receptor set was obtained from a boy between 2 and 10 years old in good health and CMV-seronegative.

This chain links TRBV4-2 with TRBJ2-5; 8 nucleotides agree with TRBD2. Germline values: CDR1 LGHNA, CDR2 YNFKEQ. The ends lost 1 base at V and 3 bases at J; junction bases unmatched: 1. The CDR3 is 14 residues long. This CDR3 reads CASSQAGGKETQYF. The CDR3 nucleotides are TGTGCCAGCAGCCAAGCGGGAGGGAAAGAGACCCAGTACTTC.

The J gene is TRBJ2-5, the V gene TRBV18; 8 positions agree with TRBD1. Losses at the gene ends were 4 bases for V and 1 base for J; bases not matched to a gene: 2. This CDR3 is built from 14 residues. Looked up from germline, CDR1 is KGHSH and CDR2 is LQKENI. CDR3 sequence: CASSLTGGQETQYF. The DNA for the CDR3 is TGTGCCAGCTCACTCACAGGGGGCCAAGAGACCCAGTACTTC.

The V call is TRBV27, the J call TRBJ2-2; perhaps TRBD1 as D (6 bases). Germline V gene sequence: CDR1 MNHEY, CDR2 SMNVEV (reference sequence). Trimming left V 7 bases short and J 8 bases short, with 23 bases between. The CDR3 covers 16 residues. CDR3 sequence reads: CASTQLVTGLRGELFF. In DNA form, the CDR3 reads TGTGCCAGCACTCAACTCGTGACAGGATTGAGGGGGGAGCTGTTTTTT.

V gene TRBV6-5 combines with J gene TRBJ1-5; 8 bases line up with TRBD1. The CDR3 is 15 amino acids. V gave up 4 bases and J gave up 5 bases; unmatched junction bases: 7. Per germline, CDR1 MNHEY and CDR2 SVGAGI. DNA of the CDR3: TGTGCCAGCAGTTCAACAGGGGGAGCGTATCAGCCCCAGCATTTT. Residues: CASSSTGGAYQPQHF.

This rearrangement joins TRBV2 to TRBJ2-1; TRBD2 aligns across 7 bases. CDR1 is SNHLY and CDR2 is FYNNEI in the germline V gene. Trimming took 5 bases from V and 8 from J; bases not matched to a gene: 9. The CDR3 totals 14 residues. The CDR3 bases are TGTGCCAGCAGTCCCAGCGGGACGGCCTATGAGCAGTTCTTC. Translation: CASSPSGTAYEQFF.

The chain recombines TRBV5-1 with TRBJ2-7, with 7 positions matching TRBD1. CDR1 and CDR2 from the germline V gene are SGHRS and YFSETQ. This CDR3 region has 14 residues. J gave up 3 bases and V 3 bases, and 6 bases lay outside the gene matches. CDR3 sequence: CASSYRDSGYEQYF. The CDR3 region has the DNA TGCGCCAGCAGCTACCGGGACAGTGGCTACGAGCAGTACTTC.

V usage is TRBV29-1 and J usage is TRBJ2-3; D perhaps matches TRBD2 (6 bases). The CDR3 loop spans 12 amino acids. V was clipped by 2 bases and J by 4 bases, with 7 bases between them. The germline V gene has CDR1 SQVTM and CDR2 ANQGSEA. The CDR3 sequence: CSVEPGADTQYF. The CDR3 nucleotides read TGCAGCGTTGAACCGGGGGCAGATACGCAGTATTTT.

The J gene is TRBJ1-6, the V gene TRBV30; D might be TRBD1 (5 bases). Trimming left V 1 base short and J 14 bases short, with 15 bases between. The CDR3 is 13 amino acids. CDR1 and CDR2 (germline): GTSNPN, SVGIG (reference sequence). The CDR3 here is CAWSGWPAGALHF. The CDR3 DNA sequence: TGTGCCTGGAGTGGCTGGCCAGCGGGGGCCCTCCACTTT.

This clone was counted only a few times. V is TRBV15 and J is TRBJ1-1; D is perhaps TRBD1 (5 bases). The germline V gene encodes CDR1 LNHNV and CDR2 YYDKDF (reference sequence). The CDR3 is 14 amino acids. V was shortened by 4 bases and J by 0 bases, with 9 bases between the two germline ends. DNA for the CDR3: TGTGCCACCAGCAAAGGACAAGTGAACACTGAAGCTTTCTTT. This translates into CATSKGQVNTEAFF.

The chain uses TRBV5-1 and TRBJ2-5, with 9 bases aligning to TRBD1. Germline V gives CDR1 SGHRS, CDR2 YFSETQ. V dropped 3 bases and J dropped 1; count of bases not matched to a gene: 1. The length of the CDR3 is 14 residues. CDR3 nucleotides: TGCGCCAGCAGCTCGACAGGGGGCCAAGAGACCCAGTACTTC. Residues: CASSSTGGQETQYF. Together with reference TRBV5-1 and TRBJ2-5, the CDR3 gives the full variable domain: KAGVTQTPRYLIKTRGQQVTLSCSPISGHRSVSWYQQTPGQGLQFLFEYFSETQRNKGNFPGRFSGRQFSNSRSEMNVSTLELGDSALYLCASSSTGGQETQYFGPGTRLLVL.

Comment on this clone: The sample carries other DNA sequences with the same CDR3. The rearrangement links TRBV27 to TRBJ2-7; D possibly corresponds to TRBD1 (5 bases). V was pared by 0 bases and J by 4 bases, with 10 bases between. The CDR3 is 14 amino acids. CDR1 is MNHEY, CDR2 SMNVEV, per germline (reference sequence). CDR3 DNA: TGTGCCAGCAGTTTATCCCCGACAGCATACGAGCAGTACTTC. Translated, it gives CASSLSPTAYEQYF.

This clone came up once. V is TRBV5-6 and J is TRBJ1-2; 10 bases map to TRBD1. Looked up from germline, CDR1 is SGHDT and CDR2 is YYEEEE. The length of the CDR3 is 17 residues. V trimming: 4 bases; J trimming: 5 bases; junction bases outside the gene matches: 14. The CDR3 DNA is TGTGCCAGCAGCCTAAAAAACCGGGACAGGGGCCGGTATGGCTACACCTTC. Encoded protein: CASSLKNRDRGRYGYTF.

The rearrangement links TRBV5-1 to TRBJ2-2, with TRBD2 matching over 9 bases. V lost 7 bases, J lost 0 bases, and 13 bases stayed unmatched. In germline, CDR1 is SGHRS, CDR2 YFSETQ. The CDR3 extends over 18 amino acids. In DNA form, the CDR3 reads TGCGCCAGCTCCCCCCGGGGTAGCGGGGGACCGAACACCGGGGAGCTGTTTTTT. Its protein is CASSPRGSGGPNTGELFF.